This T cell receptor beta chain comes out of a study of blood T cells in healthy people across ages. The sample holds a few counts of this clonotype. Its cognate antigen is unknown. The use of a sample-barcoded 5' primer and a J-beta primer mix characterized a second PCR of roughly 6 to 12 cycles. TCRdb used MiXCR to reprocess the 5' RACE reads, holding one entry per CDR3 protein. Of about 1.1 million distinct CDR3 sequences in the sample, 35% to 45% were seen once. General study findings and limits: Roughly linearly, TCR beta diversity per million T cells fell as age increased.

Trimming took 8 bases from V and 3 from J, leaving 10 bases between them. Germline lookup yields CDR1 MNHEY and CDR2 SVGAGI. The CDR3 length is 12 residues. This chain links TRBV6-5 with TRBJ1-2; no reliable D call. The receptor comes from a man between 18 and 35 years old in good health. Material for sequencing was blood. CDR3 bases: TGTGCCAGCCTAAATACAGACTATGGCTACACCTTC. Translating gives CASLNTDYGYTF.